These 27 T cell receptor beta chains came from one sample sequenced in a study of blood T cell repertoires in COVID-19. The data were produced by immunoSEQ multiplex PCR, yet TCRdb's version contains in-frame clones alone and is incomplete. The repertoire holds about 170,000 clones, around 82% seen once, with 7% in the top ten. The sequencing sample was made of peripheral blood. These receptors were taken from a woman in her thirties or forties with COVID-19, enrolled during active disease.

V and J are TRBV9 and TRBJ2-1, with D possibly TRBD1 on 6 matching bases. The CDR3 runs to 13 residues. V was shortened by 3 bases and J by 9 bases, with 13 bases between the two germline ends. The germline V gene encodes CDR1 SGDLS and CDR2 YYNGEE. The DNA of the CDR3 is TGTGCCAGCAGCGGGGCGGCAGGGGTTGAGCAGTTCTTC. Protein product: CASSGAAGVEQFF. Full variable domain (outside the CDR3, taken from reference TRBV9 and TRBJ2-1): DSGVTQTPKHLITATGQRVTLRCSPRSGDLSVYWYQQSLDQGLQFLIQYYNGEERAKGNILERFSAQQFPDLHSELNLSSLELGDSALYFCASSGAAGVEQFFGPGTRLTVL.

This clone was seen only a few times. CDR3 nucleotide sequence: TGTGCCAGCAGTCTACAGGGAACTAATCAGCCCCAGCATTTT. Residues: CASSLQGTNQPQHF. The chain links TRBV28 to TRBJ1-5; tentative D call: TRBD1 (6 bases). The V end was cut by 5 bases, the J end by 4 bases, with 12 bases between. Germline lookup yields CDR1 MDHEN and CDR2 SYDVKM. This CDR3 region has 14 residues.

The V gene is TRBV11-2, the J gene TRBJ1-4; maybe TRBD1 (6 bases). The V gene's germline CDR1 is SGHAT and CDR2 FQNNGV. This CDR3 is 14 amino acids long. Trimming removed 1 base at V and 6 bases at J, with 9 bases between. The CDR3 coding sequence is TGTGCCAGCAGCTTAGCCAGGGGTGATGAAAAACTGTTTTTT. Its protein is CASSLARGDEKLFF. The variable domain in full, with the rest retrieved from reference TRBV11-2 and TRBJ1-4, is EAGVAQSPRYKIIEKRQSVAFWCNPISGHATLYWYQQILGQGPKLLIQFQNNGVVDDSQLPKDRFSAERLKGVDSTLKIQPAKLEDSAVYLCASSLARGDEKLFFGSGTQLSVL.

This chain connects TRBV11-1 to TRBJ2-2; possible D gene TRBD2, 5 bases. The V and J ends lost 4 bases and 4 bases respectively, with 13 bases between them. Germline CDR1 reads SGHAT; CDR2 reads FQDESV (reference sequence). This CDR3 has 15 amino acids. CDR3 protein: CASSSSFRGTGELFF. As DNA, the CDR3 is TGTGCCAGCAGCTCTTCCTTCCGGGGCACCGGGGAGCTGTTTTTT.

This chain links TRBV28 with TRBJ2-1; a possible D gene is TRBD1 (7 bases). V shed 6 bases and J shed 1 base, with 16 bases lying between them. CDR3 length: 16 amino acids. Germline CDR1 and CDR2: MDHEN and SYDVKM. The CDR3 region is CASSTPSGGSYNEQFF. In DNA, the CDR3 is TGTGCCAGCAGCACACCCTCAGGGGGGTCCTACAATGAGCAGTTCTTC.

The rearrangement uses TRBV3-1 (or the pseudogene TRBV3-2) and TRBJ2-2, with 8 bases matching TRBD1. Germline V gene data show CDR1 as LGHDT and CDR2 as YNNKEL (reference sequence). The V and J ends lost 3 bases and 2 bases, in that order; junction bases with no gene match: 5. The CDR3 length is 16 residues. CDR3 nucleotides: TGTGCCAGCAGCCATACCGGGACAGGCAACACCGGGGAGCTGTTTTTT. Protein product: CASSHTGTGNTGELFF.

This chain joins TRBV28 and TRBJ2-5; 7 bases agree with TRBD2. Germline V CDR1 and CDR2: MDHEN, SYDVKM. The junction had 8 bases not matched to a gene; V was cut back by 5 bases and J by 2 bases. There are 15 residues in the CDR3. The CDR3 sequence: CASSLGTTTQETQYF. The DNA of the CDR3 is TGTGCCAGCAGTCTCGGGACTACCACACAAGAGACCCAGTACTTC.

This chain joins TRBV11-3 and TRBJ2-1; 7 bases are a match to TRBD2. The junction had 2 bases not matched to a gene; V was cut back by 1 base and J by 5 bases. Germline V lookup: CDR1 SGHNT, CDR2 YENEEA. The CDR3 has 14 residues. The CDR3 coding sequence is TGTGCCAGCAGCTTAGGCGGGGGTCACAATGAGCAGTTCTTC. Translating it yields CASSLGGGHNEQFF.

This clone was observed a handful of times. This chain links TRBV21-1 with TRBJ2-7; the table's D call of TRBD2 was not tested on the DNA. TRBV21-1 is given as a pseudogene. The CDR3 runs 15 residues. In DNA, the CDR3 is TGTGCCCAAGGAGGGACTAGAAGGAGCTCCTACGAGCAGTACTTC. It translates to CAQGGTRRSSYEQYF.

This clone appeared once. V usage is TRBV7-9 and J usage is TRBJ1-3; possible D gene TRBD1, 5 bases. The CDR3 consists of 17 residues. The germline V gene encodes CDR1 SEHNR and CDR2 FQNEAQ (reference sequence). V was pared by 2 bases and J by 0 bases, with 14 bases between. DNA for the CDR3: TGTGCCAGCAGCTTACAGATCCCGGGGGACTCTGGAAACACCATATATTTT. Protein: CASSLQIPGDSGNTIYF. Looking up the rest from reference TRBV7-9 and TRBJ1-3 gives the full variable domain: DTGVSQNPRHKITKRGQNVTFRCDPISEHNRLYWYRQTLGQGPEFLTYFQNEAQLEKSRLLSDRFSAERPKGSFSTLEIQRTEQGDSAMYLCASSLQIPGDSGNTIYFGEGSWLTVV.

CDR3 bases: TGTGCCAGCAGCTTAACACGAGAAAATGAGCAGTTCTTC. This translates into CASSLTRENEQFF. The chain links TRBV7-3 to TRBJ2-1, with D unclear. V lost 0 bases and J 7 bases, leaving 7 bases between the germline ends. The germline CDR1 and CDR2 sequences are SGHTA and FQGTGA. This CDR3 spans 13 amino acids.

This chain connects TRBV19 to TRBJ1-1, with D possibly matching TRBD1 (6 bases). Germline V CDR1 and CDR2: LNHDA, SQIVND (reference sequence). The CDR3 is 14 amino acids. Trimming cost V 7 bases and J 0 bases, with 12 bases left between them. CDR3 bases: TGTGCCAGTAATCACAGGGTTATGAACACTGAAGCTTTCTTT. Its protein is CASNHRVMNTEAFF.

The gene calls are TRBV5-8 and TRBJ1-5; TRBD1 agrees at 8 bases. CDR1 and CDR2 from the germline V gene are SGHTS and YDEGEE. The CDR3 has 13 residues. V was clipped by 4 bases and J by 7 bases; unmatched bases: 4. The DNA of the CDR3 is TGTGCCAGCAGCGACAGGGGAGGGCAGCCCCAGCATTTT. It specifies CASSDRGGQPQHF.

The rearrangement joins TRBV5-1 to TRBJ2-7; 10 bases are a match to TRBD2. V shed 0 bases and J 0 bases; nucleotides not matched to a gene: 0. The CDR3 is made up of 15 amino acids. CDR1 is SGHRS and CDR2 is YFSETQ in the germline V gene. The DNA of the CDR3 is TGCGCCAGCAGCTTGGTAGCGGGAGGCTCCTACGAGCAGTACTTC. It encodes CASSLVAGGSYEQYF.

This clone was detected once. The chain carries TRBV4-1 and TRBJ1-1; no clear D. V shed 0 bases and J shed 1 base, with 9 bases lying between them. Germline loops: CDR1 MGHRA, CDR2 YSYEKL. The CDR3 consists of 15 residues. The CDR3: CASSQERGENTEAFF. The DNA of the CDR3 is TGCGCCAGCAGCCAAGAGCGGGGAGAGAACACTGAAGCTTTCTTT.

The chain carries TRBV14 and TRBJ2-7, with D possibly TRBD1 on 5 matching bases. The CDR3 contains 12 residues. The germline V gene has CDR1 SGHDN and CDR2 FVKESK. V dropped 3 bases and J dropped 6 bases, with 9 bases sitting between them. The CDR3 sequence is CASSHAGIEQYF. Written as DNA, the CDR3 is TGTGCCAGCAGCCATGCAGGGATCGAGCAGTACTTC.

Here the CDR3 reads CASSTSGQATGELFF. The CDR3 DNA follows: TGTGCCAGTAGTACCAGCGGGCAGGCCACCGGGGAGCTGTTTTTT. The genes are TRBV19 and TRBJ2-2, with a possible D match to TRBD2 (6 bases). V lost 4 bases and J 4 bases, leaving 13 bases between the germline ends. CDR3 size: 15 residues. Germline values: CDR1 LNHDA, CDR2 SQIVND (reference sequence). The variable domain in full, completed from reference TRBV19 and TRBJ2-2, reads DGGITQSPKYLFRKEGQNVTLSCEQNLNHDAMYWYRQDPGQGLRLIYYSQIVNDFQKGDIAEGYSVSREKKESFPLTVTSAQKNPTAFYLCASSTSGQATGELFFGEGSRLTVL.

The rearrangement joins TRBV19 to TRBJ2-4, with 9 positions matching TRBD2. The ends lost 5 bases at V and 6 bases at J; junction bases unmatched: 17. The CDR3 consists of 18 residues. CDR1 LNHDA and CDR2 SQIVND come from the germline V gene (reference sequence). The CDR3 DNA sequence: TGTGCCAGTAGTTTTCGTGGGCGGGAGGGCCGGTTTGGAAACATTCAGTACTTC. Translated: CASSFRGREGRFGNIQYF.

The chain has TRBV4-1 and TRBJ2-2; the match to TRBD2 covers 10 bases. Trimming removed 4 bases from V and 6 bases from J; junction bases left unmatched: 11. Looked up from germline, CDR1 is MGHRA and CDR2 is YSYEKL. The CDR3 has 17 residues. CDR3 coding DNA: TGCGCCAGCAGCCCCCCTGGGGCTAGCGGGAGATCCGGGGAGCTGTTTTTT. This encodes CASSPPGASGRSGELFF.

The V call is TRBV27, the J call TRBJ2-7; 13 nucleotides agree with TRBD2. This CDR3 spans 16 amino acids. Germline V gene sequence: CDR1 MNHEY, CDR2 SMNVEV (reference sequence). The V and J ends lost 5 bases and 3 bases, in that order; junction bases with no gene match: 7. In DNA form, the CDR3 reads TGTGCCAGCAGTAGGGGGACTAGCGGGACCCGCTACGAGCAGTACTTC. Its protein product is CASSRGTSGTRYEQYF.

This sequence joins TRBV9 and TRBJ2-1; TRBD2 agrees at 7 bases. Germline-derived CDR1 and CDR2 are SGDLS and YYNGEE. This CDR3 is built from 16 residues. Losses at the gene ends were 4 bases for V and 5 bases for J; bases not matched to a gene: 12. The CDR3 reads CASSTGLVAGNNEQFF. CDR3 coding DNA: TGTGCCAGCAGCACCGGCTTGGTAGCGGGTAACAATGAGCAGTTCTTC.

The chain carries TRBV2 and TRBJ2-1; 8 positions agree with TRBD1. The germline gives CDR1 SNHLY, CDR2 FYNNEI. Trimming took 7 bases from V and 10 from J; bases not matched to a gene: 6. This CDR3 has 12 amino acids. The CDR3 region has the DNA TGTGCCAGCATACAGGGGGACGTAGAGCAGTTCTTC. Translating it yields CASIQGDVEQFF.

The V call is TRBV19, the J call TRBJ2-6, with TRBD1 matching 9 bases. The CDR3 runs 18 residues. Trimming took 5 bases from V and 1 from J; bases not matched to a gene: 9. Germline V lookup: CDR1 LNHDA, CDR2 SQIVND (reference sequence). The CDR3 DNA sequence: TGTGCCAGTAGTTGGTCGGGACAGGGACAATCTGGGGCCAACGTCCTGACTTTC. Residues: CASSWSGQGQSGANVLTF.

The chain recombines TRBV3-1 (or the pseudogene TRBV3-2) with TRBJ2-1; 8 nucleotides agree with TRBD2. The CDR3 totals 16 residues. Germline V CDR1 and CDR2: LGHDT, YNNKEL (reference sequence). J was trimmed by 3 bases and V by 8 bases; bases with no gene match: 12. The CDR3: CASVRTGGQGYNEQFF. CDR3 in DNA: TGTGCCAGCGTTAGAACGGGGGGGCAGGGCTACAATGAGCAGTTCTTC.

The chain is built from TRBV4-1 and TRBJ1-2, with D unclear. This CDR3 comprises 16 residues. V was cut by 1 base and J by 0 bases, with 12 bases left in between. Per germline, CDR1 MGHRA and CDR2 YSYEKL. CDR3 residues: CASSQVAASANYGYTF. The CDR3 bases are TGCGCCAGCAGCCAAGTGGCGGCCTCAGCTAACTATGGCTACACCTTC.

This clone occurred once. The V and J genes are TRBV5-1 and TRBJ2-7; TRBD1 is a possible D gene (6 bases). Germline CDR1 reads SGHRS; CDR2 reads YFSETQ. The CDR3 covers 14 residues. The germline V and J ends were trimmed by 5 bases and 2 bases, with 14 bases remaining between them. CDR3 residues: CASRRDRNTYEQYF. The CDR3 bases are TGCGCCAGCAGACGTGACAGGAACACCTACGAGCAGTACTTC.

The rearrangement uses TRBV7-9 and TRBJ2-2; a weak D match, TRBD1 (5 bases). CDR1 is SEHNR and CDR2 is FQNEAQ in the germline V gene (reference sequence). This CDR3 comprises 13 residues. Between the trimmed V and J ends, which lost 5 bases and 6 bases, there was a span of 10 bases. Here the CDR3 DNA reads TGTGCCAGCAGCGACAGCAGCTCCGGGGAGCTGTTTTTT. Encoded protein: CASSDSSSGELFF.